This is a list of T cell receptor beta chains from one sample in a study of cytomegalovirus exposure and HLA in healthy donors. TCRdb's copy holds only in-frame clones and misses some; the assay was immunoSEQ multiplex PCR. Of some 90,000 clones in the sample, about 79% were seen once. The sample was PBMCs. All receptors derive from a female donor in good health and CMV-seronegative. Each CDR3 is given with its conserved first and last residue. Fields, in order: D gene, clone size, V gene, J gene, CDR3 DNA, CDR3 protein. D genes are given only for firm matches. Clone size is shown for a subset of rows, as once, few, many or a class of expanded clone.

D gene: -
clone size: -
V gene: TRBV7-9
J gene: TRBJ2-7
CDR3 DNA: TGTGCCAGCGACCCAGGAACTCCTTCCGAGCAGTACTTC
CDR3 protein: CASDPGTPSEQYF

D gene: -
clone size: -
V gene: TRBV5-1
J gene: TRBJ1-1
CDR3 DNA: TGCGCCAGCAGCGTAGCCCAGGGATTGGGCACTGAAGCTTTCTTT
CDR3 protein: CASSVAQGLGTEAFF

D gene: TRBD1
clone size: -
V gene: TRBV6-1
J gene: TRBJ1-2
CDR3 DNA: TGTGCCAGCAGTGTACAGGGGCGGGGCTACACCTTC
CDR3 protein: CASSVQGRGYTF

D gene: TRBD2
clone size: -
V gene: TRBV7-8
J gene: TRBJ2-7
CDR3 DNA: TGTGCCAGCAGCTTAGTTGGGGGGGGGTATTCTAACGAGCAGTACTTC
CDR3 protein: CASSLVGGGYSNEQYF

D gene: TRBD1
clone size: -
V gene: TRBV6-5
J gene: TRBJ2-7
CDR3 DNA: TGTGCCAGCAGTAGACAGGGTCGTGTCTACGAGCAGTACTTC
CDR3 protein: CASSRQGRVYEQYF

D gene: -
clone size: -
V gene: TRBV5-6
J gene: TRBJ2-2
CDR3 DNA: TGTGCCAGCAGCTTGGGAGGGAACGGGGAGCTGTTTTTT
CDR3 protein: CASSLGGNGELFF

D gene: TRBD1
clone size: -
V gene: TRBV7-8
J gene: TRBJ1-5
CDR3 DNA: TGTGCCAGCAGCCCTGGGACAGTATTGTATCAGCCCCAGCATTTT
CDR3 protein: CASSPGTVLYQPQHF

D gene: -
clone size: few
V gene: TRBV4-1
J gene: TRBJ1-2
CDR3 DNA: TGCGCCAGCAGGGAGGGCCCGAATGGCTACACCTTC
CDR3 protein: CASREGPNGYTF

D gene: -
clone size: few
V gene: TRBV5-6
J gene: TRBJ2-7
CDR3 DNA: TGTGCCAGCAGCTTGGTGCAGGGATCCTTTACCGAGCAGTACTTC
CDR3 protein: CASSLVQGSFTEQYF

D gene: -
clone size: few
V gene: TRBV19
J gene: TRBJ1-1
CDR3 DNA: TGTGCCAGCCTTGACAGACAGAACACTGAAGCTTTCTTT
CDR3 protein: CASLDRQNTEAFF

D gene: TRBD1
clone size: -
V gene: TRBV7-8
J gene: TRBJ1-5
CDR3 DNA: TGTGCCAGCAGGACGGGACAGCGGAATCAGCCCCAGCATTTT
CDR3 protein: CASRTGQRNQPQHF

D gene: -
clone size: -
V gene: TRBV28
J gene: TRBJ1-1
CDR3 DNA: TGTGCCAGCAGCCCTGCGGACTCTCTTTACACTGAAGCTTTCTTT
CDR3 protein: CASSPADSLYTEAFF

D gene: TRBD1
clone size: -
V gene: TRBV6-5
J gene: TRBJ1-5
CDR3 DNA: TGTGCCAGCAGAGCCACAGGGGGCAATCAGCCCCAGCATTTT
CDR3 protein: CASRATGGNQPQHF

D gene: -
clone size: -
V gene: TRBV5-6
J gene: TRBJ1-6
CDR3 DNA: TGTGCCAGCAGCTTGGCCGCCTGGGCCGATTCACCCCTCCACTTT
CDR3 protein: CASSLAAWADSPLHF

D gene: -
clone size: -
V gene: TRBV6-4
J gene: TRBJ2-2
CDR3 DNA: TGTGCCAGCCGGAGGACAGAGAACACCGGGGAGCTGTTTTTT
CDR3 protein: CASRRTENTGELFF

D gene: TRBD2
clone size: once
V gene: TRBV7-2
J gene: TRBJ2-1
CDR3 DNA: TGTGCCAGCAGCTTAGCGAGGCTAGCGGGCAATGAGCAGTTCTTC
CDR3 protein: CASSLARLAGNEQFF

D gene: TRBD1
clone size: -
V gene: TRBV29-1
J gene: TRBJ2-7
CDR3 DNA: TGCAGCGCCACGGACAGGGGGCTCTACGAGCAGTACTTC
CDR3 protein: CSATDRGLYEQYF

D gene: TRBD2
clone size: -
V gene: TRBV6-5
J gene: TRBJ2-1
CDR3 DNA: TGTGCCAGCAGCCCAGGACTAGCGGGAGATAATGAGCAGTTCTTC
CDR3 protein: CASSPGLAGDNEQFF

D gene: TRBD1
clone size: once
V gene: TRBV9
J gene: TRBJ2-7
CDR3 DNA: TGTGCCAGCAGCGTAGGGTCGACAGGGGGCTACGAGCAGTACTTC
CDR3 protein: CASSVGSTGGYEQYF

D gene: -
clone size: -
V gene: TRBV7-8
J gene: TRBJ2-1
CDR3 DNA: TGTGCCAGCAGCTTAGAGAGTGAGCAGTTCTTC
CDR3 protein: CASSLESEQFF

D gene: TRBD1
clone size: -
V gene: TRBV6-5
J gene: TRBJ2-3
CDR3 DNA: TGTGCCAGCAGCCTTACAGGGGGCACAGATACGCAGTATTTT
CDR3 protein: CASSLTGGTDTQYF

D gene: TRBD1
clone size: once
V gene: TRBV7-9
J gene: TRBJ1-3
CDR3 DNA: TGTGCCAGCAGCTTAGTGGGACAGGGAAGATTTGGAAACACCATATATTTT
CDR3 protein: CASSLVGQGRFGNTIYF

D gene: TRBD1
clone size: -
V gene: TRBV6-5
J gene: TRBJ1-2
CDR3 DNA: TGTGCCAGCAGTCCCTCCGGGACAGCCACTTGGGGCTACACCTTC
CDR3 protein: CASSPSGTATWGYTF

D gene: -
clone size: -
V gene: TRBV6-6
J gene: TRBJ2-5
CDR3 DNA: TGTGCCAGCAGTCCCGGGACCGCGGGACAAGAGACCCAGTACTTC
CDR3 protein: CASSPGTAGQETQYF

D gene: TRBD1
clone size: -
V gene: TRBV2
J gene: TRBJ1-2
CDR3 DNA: TGTGCCAGCAACGACAGGGCCTATGGCTACACCTTC
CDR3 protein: CASNDRAYGYTF

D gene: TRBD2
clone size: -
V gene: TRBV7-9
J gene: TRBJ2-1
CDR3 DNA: TGTGCCAGCAGCGGGACTAGCCACTTATCCTACAATGAGCAGTTCTTC
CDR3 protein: CASSGTSHLSYNEQFF

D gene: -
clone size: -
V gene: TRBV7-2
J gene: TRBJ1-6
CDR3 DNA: TGTGCCAGCAGGCGTAGAGAGGGAAATTCACCCCTCCACTTT
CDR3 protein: CASRRREGNSPLHF

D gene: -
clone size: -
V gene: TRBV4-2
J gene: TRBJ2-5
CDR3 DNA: TGTGCCAGCAGCCAAGAACCGGGGCAAGAGACCCAGTACTTC
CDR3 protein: CASSQEPGQETQYF

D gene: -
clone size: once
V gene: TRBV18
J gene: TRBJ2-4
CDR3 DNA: TGTGCCAGCTCACCACGAGACTCGGGAGACATTCAGTACTTC
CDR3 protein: CASSPRDSGDIQYF

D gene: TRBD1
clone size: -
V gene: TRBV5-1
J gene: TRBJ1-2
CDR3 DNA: TGCGCCAGCAGCTTGAACCTACGACAGGGTTCGGGCTACACCTTC
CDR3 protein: CASSLNLRQGSGYTF

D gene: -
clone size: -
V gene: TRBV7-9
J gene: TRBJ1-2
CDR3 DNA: TGTGCCAGCAGCTGGCGGGGGGGAGACTATGGCTACACCTTC
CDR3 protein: CASSWRGGDYGYTF

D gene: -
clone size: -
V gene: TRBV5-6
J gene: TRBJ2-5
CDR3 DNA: TGTGCCAGCAGCTTGGCCGACGCGCAGGGGCCAGAGACCCAGTACTTC
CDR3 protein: CASSLADAQGPETQYF

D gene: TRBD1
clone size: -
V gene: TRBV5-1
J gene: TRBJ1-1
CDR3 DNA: TGCGCCAGCAGCTTCGAGACAGGGTCCTTTAACACTGAAGCTTTCTTT
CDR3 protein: CASSFETGSFNTEAFF

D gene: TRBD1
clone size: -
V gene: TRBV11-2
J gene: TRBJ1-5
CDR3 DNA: TGTGCCAGCAGCTTAGGGGACAGGACTAGCAATCAGCCCCAGCATTTT
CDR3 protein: CASSLGDRTSNQPQHF

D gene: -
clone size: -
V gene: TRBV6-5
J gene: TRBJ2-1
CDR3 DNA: TGTGCCAGCAGAGTGGGACTCGCCTACAATGAGCAGTTCTTC
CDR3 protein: CASRVGLAYNEQFF

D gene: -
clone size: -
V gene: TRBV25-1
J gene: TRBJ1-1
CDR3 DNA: TGTGCCAGCAGGCCGGGGGGGCTGAGGAGCTGGGACACTGAAGCTTTCTTT
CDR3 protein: CASRPGGLRSWDTEAFF

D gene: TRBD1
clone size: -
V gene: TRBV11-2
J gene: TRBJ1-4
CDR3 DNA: TGTGCCAGCAGCTCTAACAGGGGGCGGGAAAAACTGTTTTTT
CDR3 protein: CASSSNRGREKLFF

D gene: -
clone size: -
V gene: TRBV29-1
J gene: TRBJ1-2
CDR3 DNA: TGCAGCGTTGTCGGGTCCTATGGCTACACCTTC
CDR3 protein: CSVVGSYGYTF

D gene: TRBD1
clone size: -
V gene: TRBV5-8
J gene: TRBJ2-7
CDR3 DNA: TGTGCCAGCAGCCCGGACAGGTTTTCCGAGCAGTACTTC
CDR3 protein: CASSPDRFSEQYF

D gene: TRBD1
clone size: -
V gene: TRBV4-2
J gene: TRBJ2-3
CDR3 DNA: TGTGCCAGCACTCGGGACAGAGCGTTGACAGATACGCAGTATTTT
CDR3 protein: CASTRDRALTDTQYF

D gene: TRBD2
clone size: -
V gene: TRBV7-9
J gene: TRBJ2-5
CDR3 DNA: TGTGCCAGCAGCCCCCCCGGGGCTAGCGGGGAGACCCAGTACTTC
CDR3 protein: CASSPPGASGETQYF

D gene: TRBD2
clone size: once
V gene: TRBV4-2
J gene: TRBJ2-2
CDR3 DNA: TGTGCCAGCAGCCAAGAAGGGACTAGCACAGTCACCGGGGAGCTGTTTTTT
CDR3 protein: CASSQEGTSTVTGELFF

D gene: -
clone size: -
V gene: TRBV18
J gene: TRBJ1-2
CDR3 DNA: TGTGCCAGCTCAAACCTCGGGGGTAACTATGGCTACACCTTC
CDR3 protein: CASSNLGGNYGYTF

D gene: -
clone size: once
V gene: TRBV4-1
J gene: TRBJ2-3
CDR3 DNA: TGCGCCAGCAGCCATACAGGACGAGGTCGGGCAGATACGCAGTATTTT
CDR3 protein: CASSHTGRGRADTQYF

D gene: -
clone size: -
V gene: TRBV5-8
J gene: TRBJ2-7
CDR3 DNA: TGTGCCAGCAGCTTCTTCACAGGGACCTACGAGCAGTACTTC
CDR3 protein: CASSFFTGTYEQYF

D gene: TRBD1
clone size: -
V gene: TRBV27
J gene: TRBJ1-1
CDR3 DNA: TGTGCCAGCAGTTTGTTTGGACAGGAGAACACTGAAGCTTTCTTT
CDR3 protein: CASSLFGQENTEAFF

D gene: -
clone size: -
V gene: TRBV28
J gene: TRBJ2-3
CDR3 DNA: TGTGCCAGCAGGTTAAGTTCAGGGCGCACAGATACGCAGTATTTT
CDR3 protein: CASRLSSGRTDTQYF

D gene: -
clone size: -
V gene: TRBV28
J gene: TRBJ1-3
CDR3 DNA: TGTGCCAGCAGTTATCTCTCTGGAAACACCATATATTTT
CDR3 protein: CASSYLSGNTIYF

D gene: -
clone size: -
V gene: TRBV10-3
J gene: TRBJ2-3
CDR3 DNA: TGTGCCATCAGTGAGGAGGCAGGGGCGGATACGCAGTATTTT
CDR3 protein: CAISEEAGADTQYF

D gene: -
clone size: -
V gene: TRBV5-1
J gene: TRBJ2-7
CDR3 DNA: TGCGCCAGCAGTCCGGGGGGCGATATGGCCCACGAGCAGTACTTC
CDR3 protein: CASSPGGDMAHEQYF

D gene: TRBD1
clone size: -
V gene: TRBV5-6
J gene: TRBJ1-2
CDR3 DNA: TGTGCCAGCAGCTTGACAGGGGGCGCGTCCCCCCGTGATGGCTACACCTTC
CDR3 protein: CASSLTGGASPRDGYTF

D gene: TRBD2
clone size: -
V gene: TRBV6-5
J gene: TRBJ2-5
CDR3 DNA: TGTGCCAGCAGTTACTCGACGCTAGCGGGGGGCGGGACCCAGTACTTC
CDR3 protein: CASSYSTLAGGGTQYF

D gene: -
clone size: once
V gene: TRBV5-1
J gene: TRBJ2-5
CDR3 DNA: TGCGCCAGCAGCTCTAACCAAGAGACCCAGTACTTC
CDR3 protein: CASSSNQETQYF